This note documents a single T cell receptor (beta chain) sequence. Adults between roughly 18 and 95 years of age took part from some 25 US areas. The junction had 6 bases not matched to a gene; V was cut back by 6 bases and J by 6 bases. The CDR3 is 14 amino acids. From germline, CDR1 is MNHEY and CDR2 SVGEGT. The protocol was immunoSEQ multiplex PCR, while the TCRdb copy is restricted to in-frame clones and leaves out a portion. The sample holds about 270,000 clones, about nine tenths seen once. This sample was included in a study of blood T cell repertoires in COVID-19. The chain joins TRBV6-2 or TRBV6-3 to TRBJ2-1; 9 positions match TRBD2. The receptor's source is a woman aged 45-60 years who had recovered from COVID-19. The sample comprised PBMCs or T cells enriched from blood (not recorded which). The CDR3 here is CASSFSGRGNEQFF. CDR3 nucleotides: TGTGCCAGCAGCTTTAGCGGGAGAGGCAATGAGCAGTTCTTC.